The clone carrying this T cell receptor (beta chain) was found many times. The target antigen is unknown. The sample belongs to a study of T cells in Graves' hyperthyroidism and ophthalmopathy. Overall study findings and caveats: The authors' 13 V-J model separated ophthalmopathy from stable hyperthyroidism. In blood, most of the thyroid clonotypes expanded above 0.001 were also present.

For the diagnoses, clinical symptoms, serum thyroxine and TRAb, thyroid ultrasound and orbital computed tomography were used. Germline V CDR1 and CDR2: MNHEY, SMNVEV (reference sequence). The CDR3 totals 18 residues. Trimming pared 3 bases from V and 4 bases from J, leaving 23 bases between. TCR beta CDR3 region amplification was performed from RNA transcripts. When the TCR CDR3 underwent first-round RT-PCR, the HTBI primer set was used. TCRdb processed the multiplex PCR reads anew with MiXCR; each CDR3 protein has one entry. The sample gives about 350,000 distinct CDR3 sequences, approximately 18% of which show up once; almost 35% is in the top ten.

V usage is TRBV27 and J usage is TRBJ2-3; D possibly corresponds to TRBD2 (5 bases). The receptor was derived from a woman in her thirties with Graves' hyperthyroidism that later progressed to Graves' ophthalmopathy. The sequenced sample consisted of blood. The CDR3 sequence is CASSFRGTPVGGPDTQYF. CDR3 DNA sequence: TGTGCCAGCAGTTTTCGTGGAACCCCGGTTGGAGGCCCAGATACGCAGTATTTT.